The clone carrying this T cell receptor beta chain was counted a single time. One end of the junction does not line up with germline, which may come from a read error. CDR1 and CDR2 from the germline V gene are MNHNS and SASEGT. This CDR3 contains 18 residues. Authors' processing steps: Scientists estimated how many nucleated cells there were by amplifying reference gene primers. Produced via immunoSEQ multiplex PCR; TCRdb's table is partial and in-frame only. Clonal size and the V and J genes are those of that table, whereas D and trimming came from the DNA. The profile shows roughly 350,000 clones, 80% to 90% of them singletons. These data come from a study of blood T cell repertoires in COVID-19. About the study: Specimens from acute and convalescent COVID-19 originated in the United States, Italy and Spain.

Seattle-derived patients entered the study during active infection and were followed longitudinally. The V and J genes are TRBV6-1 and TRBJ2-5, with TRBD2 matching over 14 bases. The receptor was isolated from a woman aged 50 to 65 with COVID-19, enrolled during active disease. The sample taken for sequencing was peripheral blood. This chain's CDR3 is CASREVNEGTSGRETQYF. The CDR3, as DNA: TGTGCCAGCAGGGAAGTAAATGAGGGGACTAGCGGGAGAGAGACCCAGTACTTC.